A selection of T cell receptor beta chains follows, all from one sample in a study of T cells in Graves' hyperthyroidism and ophthalmopathy. TCRdb passed the multiplex PCR reads through MiXCR, listing each CDR3 protein once. The table has about half a million distinct CDR3 sequences, 15% to 20% seen once; the top ten hold 29%. The sequencing sample was made of blood. The origin of the receptors is a woman aged 25 to 45 with Graves' ophthalmopathy. The conserved cysteine and the conserved F or W are not part of the CDR3 here. The order of the fields is V gene, J gene, CDR3 protein.

V gene: TRBV20-1
J gene: TRBJ1-2
CDR3 protein: SASDPGYT

V gene: TRBV5-6
J gene: TRBJ1-2
CDR3 protein: ASSLPNYGYT

V gene: TRBV20-1
J gene: TRBJ2-3
CDR3 protein: SARDLSASTDTQY

V gene: TRBV9
J gene: TRBJ2-3
CDR3 protein: ASSVGGSGTDTQY

V gene: TRBV3-1
J gene: TRBJ2-5
CDR3 protein: ASSHGLAIKEETQY

V gene: TRBV20-1
J gene: TRBJ1-2
CDR3 protein: SASGDSYGYT

V gene: TRBV10-3
J gene: TRBJ2-3
CDR3 protein: AISDGPRGDAQY

V gene: TRBV6-1
J gene: TRBJ2-1
CDR3 protein: ASSPIGGSLNEQF

V gene: TRBV5-5
J gene: TRBJ2-1
CDR3 protein: ASSHYSYNEQF

V gene: TRBV5-1
J gene: TRBJ2-1
CDR3 protein: ASSLVASGAAVEQF

V gene: TRBV28
J gene: TRBJ1-5
CDR3 protein: ASSWENQPQH

V gene: TRBV7-3
J gene: TRBJ1-2
CDR3 protein: ASSLGGASGYT

V gene: TRBV20-1
J gene: TRBJ1-2
CDR3 protein: SASTKANYGYT

V gene: TRBV30
J gene: TRBJ1-1
CDR3 protein: ACSRDTEAF

V gene: TRBV27
J gene: TRBJ2-5
CDR3 protein: ASSLRDGEETQY

V gene: TRBV7-2
J gene: TRBJ2-5
CDR3 protein: ASSPPRETQY

V gene: TRBV7-2
J gene: TRBJ2-2
CDR3 protein: ASSVLLYTGELF

V gene: TRBV19
J gene: TRBJ2-7
CDR3 protein: ASSIQISYEQY

V gene: TRBV28
J gene: TRBJ1-5
CDR3 protein: ASSRQVGVYQPQH

V gene: TRBV6-2/TRBV6-3
J gene: TRBJ2-1
CDR3 protein: ASSYFMGGGNEQF

V gene: TRBV24-1
J gene: TRBJ2-1
CDR3 protein: ATSDSRRAESSYNEQF

V gene: TRBV11-2
J gene: TRBJ2-3
CDR3 protein: ASSLDQGSLRTDTQY

V gene: TRBV3-1
J gene: TRBJ2-5
CDR3 protein: ASSQATSGRRETQY

V gene: TRBV7-9
J gene: TRBJ2-3
CDR3 protein: ASSLSLEVEDTQY